This T cell receptor beta chain was sequenced in a study of Tregs in tolerant kidney transplant recipients. Method: immunoSEQ multiplex PCR; TCRdb's copy keeps in-frame clones and lacks some. The sample totals about 6,300 clones. Germline CDR1 is LNHDA and CDR2 is SQIVND (reference sequence). This CDR3 is built from 15 residues. V dropped 5 bases and J dropped 1 base, with 12 bases sitting between them. A note on this clone: Read sequence stops 3 residues before the CDR3 end, and the germline J gene provides the missing end.

Mixed chimerism was transient after nonmyeloablative marrow transplants from related graft donors. The V gene is TRBV19, the J gene TRBJ2-1; weak D call: TRBD2 (6 bases). This sample comprised CD4+ T cells from blood (PBMCs), obtained 6 months after the transplant. The receptor's source is a human patient who received a combined kidney and bone marrow transplant. The graft donor may have given rise to some T cells. This CDR3 is CASSSKTRSYNEQFF. The sequenced CDR3 bases are TGTGCCAGTAGTTCAAAGACTAGGTCCTACAATGAG.